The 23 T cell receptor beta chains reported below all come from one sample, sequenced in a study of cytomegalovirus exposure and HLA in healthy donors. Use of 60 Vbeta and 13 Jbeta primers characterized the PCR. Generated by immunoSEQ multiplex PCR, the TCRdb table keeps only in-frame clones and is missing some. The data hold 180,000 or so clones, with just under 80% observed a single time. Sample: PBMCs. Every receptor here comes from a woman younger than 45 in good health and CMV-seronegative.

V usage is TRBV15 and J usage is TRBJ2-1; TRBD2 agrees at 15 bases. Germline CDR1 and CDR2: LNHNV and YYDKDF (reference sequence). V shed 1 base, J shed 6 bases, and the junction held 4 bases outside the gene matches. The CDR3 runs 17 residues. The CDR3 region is CATSRGVGLAGGNEQFF. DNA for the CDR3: TGTGCCACCAGCAGAGGGGTGGGACTAGCGGGGGGCAATGAGCAGTTCTTC.

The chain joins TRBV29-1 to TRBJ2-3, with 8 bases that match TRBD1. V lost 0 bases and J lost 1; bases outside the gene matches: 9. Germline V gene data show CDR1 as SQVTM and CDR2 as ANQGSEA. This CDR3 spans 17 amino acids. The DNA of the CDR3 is TGCAGCGTTGAAGATTGGGGACAGGAGGAGGGCACAGATACGCAGTATTTT. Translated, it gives CSVEDWGQEEGTDTQYF.

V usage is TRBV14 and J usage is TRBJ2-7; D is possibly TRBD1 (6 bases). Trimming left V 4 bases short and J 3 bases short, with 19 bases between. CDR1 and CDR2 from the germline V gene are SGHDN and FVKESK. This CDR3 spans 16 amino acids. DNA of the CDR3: TGTGCCAGCAGCCGCACAGGGCTTCAAGGGGTCTACGAGCAGTACTTC. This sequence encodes CASSRTGLQGVYEQYF.

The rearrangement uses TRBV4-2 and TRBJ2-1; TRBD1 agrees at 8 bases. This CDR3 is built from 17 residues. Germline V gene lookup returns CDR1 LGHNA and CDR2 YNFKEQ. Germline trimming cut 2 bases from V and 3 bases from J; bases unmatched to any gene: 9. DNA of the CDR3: TGTGCCAGCAGCCAACCTCGACAGGGGCGACTCTACAATGAGCAGTTCTTC. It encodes CASSQPRQGRLYNEQFF.

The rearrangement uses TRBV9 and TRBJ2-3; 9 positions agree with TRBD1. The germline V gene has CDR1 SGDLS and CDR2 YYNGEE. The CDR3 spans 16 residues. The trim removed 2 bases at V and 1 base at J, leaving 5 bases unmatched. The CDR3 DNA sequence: TGTGCCAGCAGCGTCTATGGGGACAGGGGCACAGATACGCAGTATTTT. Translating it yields CASSVYGDRGTDTQYF.

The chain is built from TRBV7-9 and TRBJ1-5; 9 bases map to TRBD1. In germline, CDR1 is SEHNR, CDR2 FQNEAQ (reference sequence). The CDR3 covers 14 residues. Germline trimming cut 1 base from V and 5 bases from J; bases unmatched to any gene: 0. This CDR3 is CASSLGTGDQPQHF. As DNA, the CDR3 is TGTGCCAGCAGCTTAGGGACAGGGGATCAGCCCCAGCATTTT.

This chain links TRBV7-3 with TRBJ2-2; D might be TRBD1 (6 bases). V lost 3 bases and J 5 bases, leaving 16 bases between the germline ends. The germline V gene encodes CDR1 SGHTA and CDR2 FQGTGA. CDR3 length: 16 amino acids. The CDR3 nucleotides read TGTGCCAGCAGCTTCGACCCAGGGGTAGGGACCGGGGAGCTGTTTTTT. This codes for CASSFDPGVGTGELFF.

The CDR3 loop is CASSLYRDSTADTQYF. The CDR3 DNA sequence: TGTGCCAGCAGCTTATACCGGGACAGTACAGCAGATACGCAGTATTTT. This chain links TRBV7-8 with TRBJ2-3; TRBD1 matches 7 bases. V lost 2 bases, J lost 4 bases, and 9 bases stayed unmatched. The CDR3 has 16 residues. Germline values: CDR1 SGHVS, CDR2 FQNEAQ.

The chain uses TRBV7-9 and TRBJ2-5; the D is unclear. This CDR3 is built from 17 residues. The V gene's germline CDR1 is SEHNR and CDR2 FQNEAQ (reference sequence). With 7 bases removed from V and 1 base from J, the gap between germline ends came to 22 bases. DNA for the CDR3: TGTGCCAGCACCCAAGGTACCTCGCAGGCCTTCCAAGAGACCCAGTACTTC. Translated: CASTQGTSQAFQETQYF.

The CDR3 DNA is TGTGCCAGCAGTGATGGTGGGGCAGGCCTTGGGGAAAAACTGTTTTTT. Its protein is CASSDGGAGLGEKLFF. The genes are TRBV2 and TRBJ1-4; D is possibly TRBD1 (5 bases). The V end lost 3 bases, the J end lost 8 bases, and 19 bases lay between the germline ends. The CDR3 has 16 amino acids. The germline CDR1 and CDR2 sequences are SNHLY and FYNNEI.

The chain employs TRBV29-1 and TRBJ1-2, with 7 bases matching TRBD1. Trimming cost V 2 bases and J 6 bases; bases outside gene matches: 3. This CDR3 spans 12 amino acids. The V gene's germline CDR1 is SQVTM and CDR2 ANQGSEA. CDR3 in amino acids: CSVETGEDGYTF. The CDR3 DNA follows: TGCAGCGTTGAAACAGGGGAGGATGGCTACACCTTC. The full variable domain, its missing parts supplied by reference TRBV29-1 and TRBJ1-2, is SAVISQKPSRDICQRGTSLTIQCQVDSQVTMMFWYRQQPGQSLTLIATANQGSEATYESGFVIDKFPISRPNLTFSTLTVSNMSPEDSSIYLCSVETGEDGYTFGSGTRLTVV.

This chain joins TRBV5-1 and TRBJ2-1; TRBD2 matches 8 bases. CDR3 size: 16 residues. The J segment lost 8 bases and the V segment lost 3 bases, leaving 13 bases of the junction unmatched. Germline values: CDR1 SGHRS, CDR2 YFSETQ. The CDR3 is CASSSNPPGLGDEQFF. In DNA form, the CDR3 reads TGCGCCAGCAGCTCCAACCCACCGGGACTAGGCGATGAGCAGTTCTTC. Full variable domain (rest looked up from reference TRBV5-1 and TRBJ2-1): KAGVTQTPRYLIKTRGQQVTLSCSPISGHRSVSWYQQTPGQGLQFLFEYFSETQRNKGNFPGRFSGRQFSNSRSEMNVSTLELGDSALYLCASSSNPPGLGDEQFFGPGTRLTVL.

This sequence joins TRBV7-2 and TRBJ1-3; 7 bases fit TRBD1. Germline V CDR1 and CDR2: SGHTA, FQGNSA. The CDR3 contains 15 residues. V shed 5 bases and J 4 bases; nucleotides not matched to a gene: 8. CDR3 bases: TGTGCCAGCAGCCCAGGTCTGGACAGGGGAAACACCATATATTTT. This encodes CASSPGLDRGNTIYF.

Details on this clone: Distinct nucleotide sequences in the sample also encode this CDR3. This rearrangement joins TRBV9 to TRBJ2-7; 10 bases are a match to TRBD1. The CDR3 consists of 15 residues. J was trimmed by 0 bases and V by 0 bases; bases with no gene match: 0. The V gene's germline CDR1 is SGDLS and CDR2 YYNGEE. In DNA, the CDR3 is TGTGCCAGCAGCGTAGGACAGGGGGCCTCCTACGAGCAGTACTTC. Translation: CASSVGQGASYEQYF.

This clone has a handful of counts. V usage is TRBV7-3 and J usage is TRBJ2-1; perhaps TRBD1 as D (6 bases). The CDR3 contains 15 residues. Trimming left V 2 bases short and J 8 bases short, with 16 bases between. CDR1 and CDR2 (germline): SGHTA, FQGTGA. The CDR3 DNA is TGTGCCAGCAGCTTACGCCGGCCAGGGGTAGATGAGCAGTTCTTC. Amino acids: CASSLRRPGVDEQFF.

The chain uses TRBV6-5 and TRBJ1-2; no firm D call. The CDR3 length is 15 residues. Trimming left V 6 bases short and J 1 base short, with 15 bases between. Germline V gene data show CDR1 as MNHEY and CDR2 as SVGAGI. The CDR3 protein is CASSDTGVLNYGYTF. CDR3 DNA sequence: TGTGCCAGCAGCGATACGGGAGTCCTTAACTATGGCTACACCTTC.

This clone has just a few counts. CDR3 amino acids: CASSLGGGWQPQHF. CDR3 DNA sequence: TGTGCCAGCAGTCTTGGGGGGGGCTGGCAGCCCCAGCATTTT. The chain carries TRBV2 and TRBJ1-5; possibly TRBD1 for D (6 bases). V was shortened by 5 bases and J by 7 bases, with 15 bases between the two germline ends. The V gene's germline CDR1 is SNHLY and CDR2 FYNNEI. The CDR3 has 14 residues.

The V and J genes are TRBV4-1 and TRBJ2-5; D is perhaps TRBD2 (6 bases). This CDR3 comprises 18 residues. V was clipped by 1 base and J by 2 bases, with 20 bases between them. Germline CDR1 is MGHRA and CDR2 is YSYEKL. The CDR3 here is CASSQGTSRLANQETQYF. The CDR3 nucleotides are TGCGCCAGCAGCCAAGGGACGAGCCGGCTAGCGAATCAAGAGACCCAGTACTTC.

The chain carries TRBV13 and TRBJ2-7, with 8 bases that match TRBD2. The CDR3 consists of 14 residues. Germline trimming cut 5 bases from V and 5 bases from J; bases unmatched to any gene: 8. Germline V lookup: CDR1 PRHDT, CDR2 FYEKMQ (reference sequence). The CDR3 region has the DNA TGTGCCAGCAGCCAAGGCGGGCGGGGGGACGAGCAGTACTTC. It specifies CASSQGGRGDEQYF.

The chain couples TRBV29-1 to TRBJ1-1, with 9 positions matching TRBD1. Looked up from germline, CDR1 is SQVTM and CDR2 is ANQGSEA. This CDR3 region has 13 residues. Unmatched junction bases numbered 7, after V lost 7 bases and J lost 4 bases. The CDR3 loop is CSAKDRGSTEAFF. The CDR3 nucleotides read TGCAGCGCCAAAGACAGGGGGAGCACTGAAGCTTTCTTT.

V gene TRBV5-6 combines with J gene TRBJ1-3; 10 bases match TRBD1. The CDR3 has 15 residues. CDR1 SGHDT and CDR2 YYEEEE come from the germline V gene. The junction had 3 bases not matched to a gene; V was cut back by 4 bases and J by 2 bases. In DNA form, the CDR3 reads TGTGCCAGCAGCCCGACAGGGGGCCCTGGAAACACCATATATTTT. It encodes CASSPTGGPGNTIYF.

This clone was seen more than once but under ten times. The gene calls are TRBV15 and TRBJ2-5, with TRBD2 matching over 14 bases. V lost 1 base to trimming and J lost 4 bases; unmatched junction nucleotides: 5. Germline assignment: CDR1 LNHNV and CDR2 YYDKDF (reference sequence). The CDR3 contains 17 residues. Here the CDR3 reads CATSRVSGLAGGETQYF. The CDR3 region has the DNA TGTGCCACCAGCAGAGTTTCTGGACTAGCGGGGGGAGAGACCCAGTACTTC.

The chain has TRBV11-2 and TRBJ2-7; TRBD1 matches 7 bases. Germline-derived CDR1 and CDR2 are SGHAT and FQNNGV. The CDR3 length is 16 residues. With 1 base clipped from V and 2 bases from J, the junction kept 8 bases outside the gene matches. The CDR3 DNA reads TGTGCCAGCAGCTTAGTATCGGCAGGGGGTACCTACGAGCAGTACTTC. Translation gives CASSLVSAGGTYEQYF. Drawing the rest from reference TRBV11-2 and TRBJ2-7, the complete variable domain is EAGVAQSPRYKIIEKRQSVAFWCNPISGHATLYWYQQILGQGPKLLIQFQNNGVVDDSQLPKDRFSAERLKGVDSTLKIQPAKLEDSAVYLCASSLVSAGGTYEQYFGPGTRLTVT.